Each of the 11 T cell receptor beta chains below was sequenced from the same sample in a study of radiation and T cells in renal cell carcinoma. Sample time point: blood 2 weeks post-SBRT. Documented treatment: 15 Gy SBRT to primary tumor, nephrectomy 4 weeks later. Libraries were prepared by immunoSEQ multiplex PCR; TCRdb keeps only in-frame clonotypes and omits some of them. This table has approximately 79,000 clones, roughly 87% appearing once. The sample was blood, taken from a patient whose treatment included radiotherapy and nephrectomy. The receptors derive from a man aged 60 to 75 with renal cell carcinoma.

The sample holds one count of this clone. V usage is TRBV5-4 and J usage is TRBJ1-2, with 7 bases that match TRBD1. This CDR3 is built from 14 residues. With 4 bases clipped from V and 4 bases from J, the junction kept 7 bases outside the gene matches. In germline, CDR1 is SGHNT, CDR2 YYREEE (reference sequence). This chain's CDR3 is CASSAGTVIYGYTF. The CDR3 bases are TGTGCCAGCAGCGCCGGGACAGTGATCTATGGCTACACCTTC.

The chain's CDR3 is CASSYRSQGLFF. In nucleotides, the CDR3 is TGTGCCAGCAGTTACCGTTCCCAAGGACTGTTTTTT. V is TRBV6-6 and J is TRBJ1-4; no clear D. This CDR3 has 12 amino acids. V lost 2 bases and J lost 13, with 11 bases in between. Germline CDR1 and CDR2: MNHNY and SVGAGI (reference sequence).

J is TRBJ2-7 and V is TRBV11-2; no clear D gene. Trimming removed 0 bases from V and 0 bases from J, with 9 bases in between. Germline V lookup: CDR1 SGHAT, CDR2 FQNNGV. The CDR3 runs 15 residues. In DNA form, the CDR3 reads TGTGCCAGCAGCTTAGACAGCCAAAGCTCCTACGAGCAGTACTTC. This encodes CASSLDSQSSYEQYF.

The chain's CDR3 is CASSLGGLATDTQYF. In DNA, the CDR3 is TGTGCCAGCAGCTTAGGCGGCCTTGCCACAGATACGCAGTATTTT. V gene TRBV11-3 combines with J gene TRBJ2-3, with unresolved D. The CDR3 covers 15 residues. Between the trimmed V and J ends, which lost 1 base and 2 bases, there was a span of 10 bases. Germline V gene sequence: CDR1 SGHNT, CDR2 YENEEA.

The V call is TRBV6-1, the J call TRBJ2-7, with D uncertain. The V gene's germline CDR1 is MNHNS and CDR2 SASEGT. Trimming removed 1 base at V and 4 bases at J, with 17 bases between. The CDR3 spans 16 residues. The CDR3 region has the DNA TGTGCCAGCAGTGAAGGAGTGTCCACCTGGGTTTACGAGCAGTACTTC. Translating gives CASSEGVSTWVYEQYF.

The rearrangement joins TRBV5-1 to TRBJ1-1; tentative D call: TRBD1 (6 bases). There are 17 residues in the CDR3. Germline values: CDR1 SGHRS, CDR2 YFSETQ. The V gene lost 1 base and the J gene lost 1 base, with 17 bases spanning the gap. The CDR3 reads CASSLWTLGGSNTEAFF. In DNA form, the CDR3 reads TGCGCCAGCAGCTTGTGGACCCTCGGGGGCTCGAACACTGAAGCTTTCTTT.

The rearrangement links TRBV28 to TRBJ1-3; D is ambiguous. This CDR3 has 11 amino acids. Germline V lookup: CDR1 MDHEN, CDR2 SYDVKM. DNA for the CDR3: TGTGGTACGTCGCCTGGAAACACCATATATTTT. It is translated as CGTSPGNTIYF.

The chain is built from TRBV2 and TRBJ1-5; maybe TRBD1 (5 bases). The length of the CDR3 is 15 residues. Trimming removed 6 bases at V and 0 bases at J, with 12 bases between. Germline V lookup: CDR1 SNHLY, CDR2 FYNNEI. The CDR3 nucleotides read TGTGCCAGCAGCGACCCCGGGGGTAGCAATCAGCCCCAGCATTTT. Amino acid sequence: CASSDPGGSNQPQHF.

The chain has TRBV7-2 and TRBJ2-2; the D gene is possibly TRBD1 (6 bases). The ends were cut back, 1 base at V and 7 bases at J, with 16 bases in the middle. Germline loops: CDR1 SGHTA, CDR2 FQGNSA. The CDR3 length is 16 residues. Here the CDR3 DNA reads TGTGCCAGCAGCTTAGGTAGTACAGGGAGCGGCGGGGAGCTGTTTTTT. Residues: CASSLGSTGSGGELFF.

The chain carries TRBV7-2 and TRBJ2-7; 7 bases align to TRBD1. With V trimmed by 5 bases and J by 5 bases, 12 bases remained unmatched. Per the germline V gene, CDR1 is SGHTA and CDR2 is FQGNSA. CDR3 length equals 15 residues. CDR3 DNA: TGTGCCAGCAGCGTGACAGGGAGTTCAGTTGACGAGCAGTACTTC. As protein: CASSVTGSSVDEQYF.

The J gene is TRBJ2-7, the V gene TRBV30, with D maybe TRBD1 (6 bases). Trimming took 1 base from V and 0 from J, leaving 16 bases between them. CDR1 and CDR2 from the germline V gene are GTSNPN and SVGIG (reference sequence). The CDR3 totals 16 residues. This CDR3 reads CAWSDLWDIDSYEQYF. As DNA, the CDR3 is TGTGCCTGGAGTGATTTGTGGGACATCGACTCCTACGAGCAGTACTTC.